The 24 T cell receptor beta chains below all came from one sample that was sequenced in a study of shared clonotypes between healthy human individuals. Produced via immunoSEQ multiplex PCR; TCRdb's table is partial and in-frame only. In the table there are hundreds of thousands of clones, about 96% of which are singletons. Sequenced: naive CD4+ T cells sorted from blood. The sample's subset: CD45RA+ positively selected. The receptors shown here come from a woman under 40 in good health.

The chain links TRBV19 to TRBJ1-1, with a possible D match to TRBD1 (6 bases). Trimming removed 7 bases from V and 1 base from J, with 28 bases in between. CDR1 is LNHDA, CDR2 SQIVND, per germline (reference sequence). This CDR3 is 19 amino acids long. The CDR3 protein is CASTPTGLGGLGKNTEAFF. The CDR3 DNA sequence: TGTGCCAGTACCCCGACGGGCCTAGGGGGTCTAGGGAAGAACACTGAAGCTTTCTTT.

The chain is built from TRBV19 and TRBJ2-1; 7 nucleotides agree with TRBD1. With 6 bases clipped from V and 6 bases from J, the junction kept 2 bases outside the gene matches. Germline CDR1 is LNHDA and CDR2 is SQIVND (reference sequence). The CDR3 sequence is 12 residues long. The CDR3 region is CASSRGFNEQFF. DNA for the CDR3: TGTGCCAGTAGCAGGGGGTTCAATGAGCAGTTCTTC.

The V gene is TRBV18, the J gene TRBJ1-4, with a tentative D call TRBD1 (5 bases). Per germline, CDR1 KGHSH and CDR2 LQKENI. The CDR3 has 14 amino acids. Trimming removed 6 bases at V and 6 bases at J, with 14 bases between. For the CDR3, the DNA is TGTGCCAGCTCGGGGACTCTCAGGGATGAAAAACTGTTTTTT. Translation: CASSGTLRDEKLFF. Supplemented by reference TRBV18 and TRBJ1-4, the full variable domain reads NAGVMQNPRHLVRRRGQEARLRCSPMKGHSHVYWYRQLPEEGLKFMVYLQKENIIDESGMPKERFSAEFPKEGPSILRIQQVVRGDSAAYFCASSGTLRDEKLFFGSGTQLSVL.

This chain connects TRBV10-3 to TRBJ1-2; D gene ambiguous. Germline-derived CDR1 and CDR2 are ENHRY and SYGVKD. With 2 bases removed from V and 6 bases from J, the gap between germline ends came to 13 bases. CDR3 length equals 14 residues. The CDR3 nucleotides read TGTGCCATCAGTGAGAAGTCGTACTTGGATGGCTACACCTTC. Translated, it gives CAISEKSYLDGYTF.

The table lists this clone with a count of one. V is TRBV5-1 and J is TRBJ2-7; D call uncertain. CDR3 length: 17 residues. CDR1 and CDR2 (germline): SGHRS, YFSETQ. V dropped 0 bases and J dropped 5 bases, with 21 bases sitting between them. The CDR3 nucleotides read TGCGCCAGCAGCTTGGGGACCGCGGCCCGGTCTGTCGACGAGCAGTACTTC. Translated: CASSLGTAARSVDEQYF.

The gene calls are TRBV5-1 and TRBJ2-1; 7 positions match TRBD1. The germline gives CDR1 SGHRS, CDR2 YFSETQ. The CDR3 sequence is 14 residues long. V trimming: 1 base; J trimming: 5 bases; junction bases outside the gene matches: 3. CDR3 sequence reads: CASSLSRGHNEQFF. The CDR3 DNA sequence: TGCGCCAGCAGCTTGAGTAGGGGGCACAATGAGCAGTTCTTC.

The chain joins TRBV15 to TRBJ1-6, with TRBD1 matching over 8 bases. With 0 bases clipped from V and 6 bases from J, the junction kept 4 bases outside the gene matches. Germline CDR1 reads LNHNV; CDR2 reads YYDKDF (reference sequence). The CDR3 totals 16 residues. DNA for the CDR3: TGTGCCACCAGCAGAGACCGACAGGGGACTAATTCACCCCTCCACTTT. This encodes CATSRDRQGTNSPLHF.

A few counts support this clone. The V gene is TRBV4-1, the J gene TRBJ2-2; a possible D gene is TRBD2 (5 bases). Germline lookup yields CDR1 MGHRA and CDR2 YSYEKL. V was cut by 4 bases and J by 8 bases, with 11 bases left in between. The CDR3 runs to 13 residues. DNA for the CDR3: TGCGCCAGCAGCCCAACGGGGTTGGGGGAGCTGTTTTTT. It is translated as CASSPTGLGELFF.

The rearrangement uses TRBV5-6 and TRBJ2-7; no clear D gene. Germline V gives CDR1 SGHDT, CDR2 YYEEEE. There are 11 residues in the CDR3. V gave up 4 bases and J gave up 6 bases, with 8 bases separating them. Here the CDR3 reads CASSLNLEQYF. The CDR3 region has the DNA TGTGCCAGCAGCCTCAACCTCGAGCAGTACTTC.

This CDR3 is CASSQASEVTNEKLFF. CDR3 coding DNA: TGTGCCAGCAGCCAGGCCTCCGAGGTAACTAATGAAAAACTGTTTTTT. V gene TRBV4-2 combines with J gene TRBJ1-4; D remains unclear. The CDR3 has 16 residues. Germline V gene sequence: CDR1 LGHNA, CDR2 YNFKEQ. Trimming pared 3 bases from V and 1 base from J, leaving 12 bases between.

CDR3 residues: CASSGSTPNEQFF. For the CDR3, the DNA is TGCGCCAGCAGCGGGAGTACCCCCAATGAGCAGTTCTTC. J is TRBJ2-1 and V is TRBV10-1; D is perhaps TRBD2 (6 bases). Trimming left V 6 bases short and J 6 bases short, with 12 bases between. Germline V gene sequence: CDR1 WNHNN, CDR2 SYGVQD (reference sequence). The CDR3 extends over 13 amino acids.

This chain uses TRBV2 with TRBJ1-4, with 7 bases aligning to TRBD1. After removal of 5 bases from V and 5 bases from J, the junction contained 14 bases not matched to a gene. Germline V lookup: CDR1 SNHLY, CDR2 FYNNEI. The CDR3 contains 17 residues. For the CDR3, the DNA is TGTGCCAGCAGTCCTCCCTGGGACAGCCGGGCAAATGAAAAACTGTTTTTT. Residues: CASSPPWDSRANEKLFF.

On this clone itself: Other DNA sequences in this specimen translate into the identical CDR3. V is TRBV7-2 and J is TRBJ2-7, with D unresolved. Trimming took off 1 base at V and 0 bases at J, with 7 bases between the two ends. This CDR3 contains 14 residues. Germline assignment: CDR1 SGHTA and CDR2 FQGNSA. CDR3 bases: TGTGCCAGCAGCTTAGATCCAGGCTCCTACGAGCAGTACTTC. Its protein product is CASSLDPGSYEQYF. The full variable domain, its missing parts supplied by reference TRBV7-2 and TRBJ2-7, is GAGVSQSPSNKVTEKGKDVELRCDPISGHTALYWYRQSLGQGLEFLIYFQGNSAPDKSGLPSDRFSAERTGGSVSTLTIQRTQQEDSAVYLCASSLDPGSYEQYFGPGTRLTVT.

The chain uses TRBV30 and TRBJ2-2; the D gene is possibly TRBD2 (6 bases). The V and J ends lost 0 bases and 5 bases respectively, with 10 bases between them. CDR1 is GTSNPN, CDR2 SVGIG, per germline (reference sequence). The CDR3 has 14 amino acids. The CDR3 DNA sequence: TGTGCCTGGAGTGTGGAGGGGTGGACCGGGGAGCTGTTTTTT. It translates to CAWSVEGWTGELFF.

The chain is built from TRBV28 and TRBJ2-7; 13 bases line up with TRBD2. The V segment lost 5 bases and the J segment 3 bases; nucleotides outside the gene matches: 10. Germline CDR1 MDHEN, CDR2 SYDVKM. The CDR3 runs to 17 residues. The chain's CDR3 is CASSPGLAGRRYYEQYF. Written as DNA, the CDR3 is TGTGCCAGCAGTCCGGGACTAGCGGGGAGGAGATACTACGAGCAGTACTTC.

V gene TRBV5-4 combines with J gene TRBJ1-2; no clear D gene. Trimming shortened V by 1 base and J by 3 bases, and 10 bases separated the two germline ends. There are 14 residues in the CDR3. The V gene's germline CDR1 is SGHNT and CDR2 YYREEE (reference sequence). The CDR3: CASSLLESDYGYTF. The CDR3 DNA reads TGTGCCAGCAGCTTGTTAGAGAGCGACTATGGCTACACCTTC. Full variable domain (outside the CDR3, taken from reference TRBV5-4 and TRBJ1-2): ETGVTQSPTHLIKTRGQQVTLRCSSQSGHNTVSWYQQALGQGPQFIFQYYREEENGRGNFPPRFSGLQFPNYSSELNVNALELDDSALYLCASSLLESDYGYTFGSGTRLTVV.

V is TRBV28 and J is TRBJ1-1, with TRBD1 identical over 7 bases. The germline V gene encodes CDR1 MDHEN and CDR2 SYDVKM. The CDR3 is made up of 16 amino acids. V trimming: 3 bases; J trimming: 6 bases; junction bases outside the gene matches: 13. In nucleotides, the CDR3 is TGTGCCAGCAGTTTGCCGCAGACAGGGAAGGGTCCTGAAGCTTTCTTT. Protein sequence: CASSLPQTGKGPEAFF.

This chain links TRBV28 with TRBJ2-7, with 7 bases matching TRBD1. J was trimmed by 6 bases and V by 4 bases; bases with no gene match: 9. Germline loops: CDR1 MDHEN, CDR2 SYDVKM. The length of the CDR3 is 14 residues. The CDR3 sequence is CASSSGTAVREQYF. CDR3 nucleotide sequence: TGTGCCAGCAGTTCCGGGACAGCCGTCCGCGAGCAGTACTTC.

This clone showed up just once. This sequence joins TRBV25-1 and TRBJ1-3; D gene ambiguous. Per germline, CDR1 MGHDK and CDR2 SYGVNS. This CDR3 comprises 15 residues. V lost 2 bases and J lost 2, with 10 bases in between. CDR3 in amino acids: CASSEDRFPGNTIYF. In DNA, the CDR3 is TGTGCCAGCAGTGAAGACCGTTTTCCTGGAAACACCATATATTTT. Full variable domain (remainder filled in from reference TRBV25-1 and TRBJ1-3): EADIYQTPRYLVIGTGKKITLECSQTMGHDKMYWYQQDPGMELHLIHYSYGVNSTEKGDLSSESTVSRIRTEHFPLTLESARPSHTSQYLCASSEDRFPGNTIYFGEGSWLTVV.

The chain uses TRBV4-1 and TRBJ1-3; D is uncertain. This CDR3 is built from 14 residues. CDR1 is MGHRA and CDR2 is YSYEKL in the germline V gene. V lost 0 bases to trimming and J lost 1 base, with 4 bases between them. CDR3 protein: CASSQEPSGNTIYF. CDR3 sequence (DNA): TGCGCCAGCAGCCAAGAACCTTCTGGAAACACCATATATTTT.

This chain joins TRBV6-5 and TRBJ2-1; D unclear. V lost 4 bases to trimming and J lost 8 bases, with 9 bases between them. The CDR3 is 12 residues long. The germline gives CDR1 MNHEY, CDR2 SVGAGI. This chain's CDR3 is CASSSRLDEQFF. DNA of the CDR3: TGTGCCAGCAGTTCCCGGCTGGATGAGCAGTTCTTC.

This clone was seen just once. The genes are TRBV7-9 and TRBJ1-4, with 8 bases lining up with TRBD1. There are 15 residues in the CDR3. Germline V gives CDR1 SEHNR, CDR2 FQNEAQ (reference sequence). With V trimmed by 3 bases and J by 7 bases, 7 bases remained unmatched. The CDR3 spells CASSFGQTGAEKLFF. The CDR3, as DNA: TGTGCCAGCAGCTTCGGGCAGACAGGGGCTGAAAAACTGTTTTTT.

The chain links TRBV28 to TRBJ2-5; a possible D gene is TRBD1 (7 bases). This CDR3 is 15 amino acids long. Trimming cost V 4 bases and J 5 bases, with 17 bases left between them. Germline V CDR1 and CDR2: MDHEN, SYDVKM. The CDR3 region has the DNA TGTGCCAGCAGTTGGGCCGCAGGGGGAGGTGAGACCCAGTACTTC. This translates into CASSWAAGGGETQYF. The full variable domain, completed using reference TRBV28 and TRBJ2-5, is DVKVTQSSRYLVKRTGEKVFLECVQDMDHENMFWYRQDPGLGLRLIYFSYDVKMKEKGDIPEGYSVSREKKERFSLILESASTNQTSMYLCASSWAAGGGETQYFGPGTRLLVL.

With regard to this clone: At one end, the junction sequence differs from germline, possibly due to a read error. The rearrangement links TRBV7-9 to TRBJ2-7; the D gene is possibly TRBD1 (6 bases). The CDR3 length is 11 residues. Per the germline V gene, CDR1 is SEHNR and CDR2 is FQNEAQ (reference sequence). CDR3: CASSLAGGLSF. The CDR3 DNA is TGTGCCAGCAGCTTAGCAGGGGGTTTGAGTTTC.